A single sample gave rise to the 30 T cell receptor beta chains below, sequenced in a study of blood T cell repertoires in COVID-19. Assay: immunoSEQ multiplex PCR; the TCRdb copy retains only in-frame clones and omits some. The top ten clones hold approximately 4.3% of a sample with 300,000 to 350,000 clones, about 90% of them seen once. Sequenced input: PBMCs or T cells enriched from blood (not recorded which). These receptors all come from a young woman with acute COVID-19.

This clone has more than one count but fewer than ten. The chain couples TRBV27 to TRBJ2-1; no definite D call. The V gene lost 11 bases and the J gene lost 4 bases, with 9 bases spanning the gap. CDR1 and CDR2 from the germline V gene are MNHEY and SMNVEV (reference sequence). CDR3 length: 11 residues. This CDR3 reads CAARSYNEQFF. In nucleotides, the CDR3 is TGTGCCGCCCGGTCGTACAATGAGCAGTTCTTC.

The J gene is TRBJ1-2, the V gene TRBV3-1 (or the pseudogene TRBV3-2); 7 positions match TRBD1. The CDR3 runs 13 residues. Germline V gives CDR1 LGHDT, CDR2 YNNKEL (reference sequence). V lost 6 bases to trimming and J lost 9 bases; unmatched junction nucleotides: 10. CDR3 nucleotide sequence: TGTGCCAGCAGAGTCGAGGGGGCGAGGAGCTACACCTTC. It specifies CASRVEGARSYTF.

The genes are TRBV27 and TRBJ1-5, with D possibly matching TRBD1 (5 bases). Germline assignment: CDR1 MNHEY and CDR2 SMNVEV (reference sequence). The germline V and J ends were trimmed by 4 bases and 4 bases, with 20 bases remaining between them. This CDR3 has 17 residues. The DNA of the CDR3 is TGTGCCAGCAGTTCCAGGAAAACTAATCGGGGGAATCAGCCCCAGCATTTT. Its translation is CASSSRKTNRGNQPQHF.

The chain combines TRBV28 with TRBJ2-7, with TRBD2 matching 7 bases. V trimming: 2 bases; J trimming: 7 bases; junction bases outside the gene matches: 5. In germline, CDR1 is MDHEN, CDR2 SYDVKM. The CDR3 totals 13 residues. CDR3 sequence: CASSLGTMLEQYF. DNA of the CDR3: TGTGCCAGCAGTTTAGGGACTATGCTGGAGCAGTACTTC.

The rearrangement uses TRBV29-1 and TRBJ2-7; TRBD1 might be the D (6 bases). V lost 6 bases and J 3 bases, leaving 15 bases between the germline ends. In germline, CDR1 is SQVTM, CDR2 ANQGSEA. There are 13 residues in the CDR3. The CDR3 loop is CSVIKTGRYEQYF. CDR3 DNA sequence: TGCAGCGTGATTAAGACAGGACGCTACGAGCAGTACTTC.

Written as DNA, the CDR3 is TGTGCCACCAGTGAGGGCTACACTGAAGCTTTCTTT. Amino acids: CATSEGYTEAFF. The chain links TRBV24-1 to TRBJ1-1, with D uncertain. Deletions cut 4 bases from V and 3 bases from J, with 5 bases between. Germline values: CDR1 KGHDR, CDR2 SFDVKD. The CDR3 has 12 amino acids.

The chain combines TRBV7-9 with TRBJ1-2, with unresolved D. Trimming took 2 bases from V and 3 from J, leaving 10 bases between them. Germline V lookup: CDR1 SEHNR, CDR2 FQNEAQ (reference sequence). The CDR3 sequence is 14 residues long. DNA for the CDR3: TGTGCCAGCAGCTTAAGCGGAATCGACTATGGCTACACCTTC. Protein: CASSLSGIDYGYTF.

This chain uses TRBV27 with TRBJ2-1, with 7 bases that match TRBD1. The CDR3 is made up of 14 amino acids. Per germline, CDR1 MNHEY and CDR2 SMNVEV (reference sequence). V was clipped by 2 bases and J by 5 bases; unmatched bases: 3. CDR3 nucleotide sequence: TGTGCCAGCAGTTTAGCTAGGGGGCACAATGAGCAGTTCTTC. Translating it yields CASSLARGHNEQFF.

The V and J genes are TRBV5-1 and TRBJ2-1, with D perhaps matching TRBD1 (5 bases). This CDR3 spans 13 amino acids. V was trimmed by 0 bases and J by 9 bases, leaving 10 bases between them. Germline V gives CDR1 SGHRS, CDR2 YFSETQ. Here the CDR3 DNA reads TGCGCCAGCAGCTTGGGGAATACAGGTGAGCAGTTCTTC. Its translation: CASSLGNTGEQFF.

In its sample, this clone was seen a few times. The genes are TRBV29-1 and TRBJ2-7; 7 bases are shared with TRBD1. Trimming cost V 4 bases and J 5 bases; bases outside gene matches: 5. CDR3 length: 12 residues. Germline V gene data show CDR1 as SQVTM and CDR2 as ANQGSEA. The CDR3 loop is CSVGVGGNEQYF. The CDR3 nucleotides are TGCAGCGTTGGGGTAGGGGGCAACGAGCAGTACTTC.

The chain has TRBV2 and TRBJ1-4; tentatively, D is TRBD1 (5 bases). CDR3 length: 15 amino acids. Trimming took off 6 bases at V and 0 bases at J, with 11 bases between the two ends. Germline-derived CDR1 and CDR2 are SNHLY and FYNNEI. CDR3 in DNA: TGTGCCAGCAGACAGACAGTTGCAACTAATGAAAAACTGTTTTTT. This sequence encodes CASRQTVATNEKLFF.

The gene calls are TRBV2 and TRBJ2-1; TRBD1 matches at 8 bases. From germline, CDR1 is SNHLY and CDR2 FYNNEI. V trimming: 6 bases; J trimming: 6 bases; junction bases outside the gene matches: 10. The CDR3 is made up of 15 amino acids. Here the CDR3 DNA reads TGTGCCAGCAGAGGTATTACCGACAGGGGCAATGAGCAGTTCTTC. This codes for CASRGITDRGNEQFF. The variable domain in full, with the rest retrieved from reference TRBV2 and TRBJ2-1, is EPEVTQTPSHQVTQMGQEVILRCVPISNHLYFYWYRQILGQKVEFLVSFYNNEISEKSEIFDDQFSVERPDGSNFTLKIRSTKLEDSAMYFCASRGITDRGNEQFFGPGTRLTVL.

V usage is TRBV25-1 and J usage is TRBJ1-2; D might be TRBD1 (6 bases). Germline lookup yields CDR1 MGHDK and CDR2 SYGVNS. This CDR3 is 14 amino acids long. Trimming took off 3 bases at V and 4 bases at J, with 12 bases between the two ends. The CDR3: CASSESEQGYGYTF. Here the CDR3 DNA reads TGTGCCAGCAGTGAGAGCGAACAGGGCTATGGCTACACCTTC.

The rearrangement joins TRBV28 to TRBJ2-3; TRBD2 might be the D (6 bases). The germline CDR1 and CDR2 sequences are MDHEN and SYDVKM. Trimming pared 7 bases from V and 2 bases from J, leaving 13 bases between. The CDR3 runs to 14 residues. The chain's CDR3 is CASIVGGSTDTQYF. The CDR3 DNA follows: TGTGCCAGCATTGTCGGGGGTTCCACAGATACGCAGTATTTT.

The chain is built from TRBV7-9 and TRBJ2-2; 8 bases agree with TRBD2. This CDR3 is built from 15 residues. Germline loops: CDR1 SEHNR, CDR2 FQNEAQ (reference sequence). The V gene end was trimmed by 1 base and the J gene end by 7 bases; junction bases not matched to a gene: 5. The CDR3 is CASSLEAGVHGELFF. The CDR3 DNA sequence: TGTGCCAGCAGCTTAGAAGCGGGAGTCCACGGGGAGCTGTTTTTT. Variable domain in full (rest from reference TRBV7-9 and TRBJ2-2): DTGVSQNPRHKITKRGQNVTFRCDPISEHNRLYWYRQTLGQGPEFLTYFQNEAQLEKSRLLSDRFSAERPKGSFSTLEIQRTEQGDSAMYLCASSLEAGVHGELFFGEGSRLTVL.

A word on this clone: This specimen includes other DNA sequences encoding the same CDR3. The CDR3 DNA is TGTGCCAGCAGCCCTAGCGGATCCTCCTACGAGCAGTACTTC. This translates into CASSPSGSSYEQYF. The J gene is TRBJ2-7, the V gene TRBV7-3; 7 bases are a match to TRBD2. The CDR3 runs to 14 residues. In germline, CDR1 is SGHTA, CDR2 FQGTGA. J lost 0 bases, V lost 5 bases, and 4 bases had no gene match.

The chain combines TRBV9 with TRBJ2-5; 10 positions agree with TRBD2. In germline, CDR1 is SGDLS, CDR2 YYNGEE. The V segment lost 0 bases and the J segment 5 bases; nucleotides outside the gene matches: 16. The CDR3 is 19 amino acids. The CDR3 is CASSVGASGSHSDFETQYF. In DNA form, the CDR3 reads TGTGCCAGCAGCGTAGGTGCTAGCGGGAGTCATTCGGATTTTGAGACCCAGTACTTC.

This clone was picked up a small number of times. CDR3 sequence (DNA): TGTGCCAGCAGCCAGGGAGAGGCCCCAGGTATTCAGTACTTC. As protein: CASSQGEAPGIQYF. V and J are TRBV3-1 (or the pseudogene TRBV3-2) and TRBJ2-4; D may be TRBD2 (5 bases). V lost 3 bases to trimming and J lost 10 bases, with 16 bases between them. The CDR3 runs to 14 residues. Per germline, CDR1 LGHDT and CDR2 YNNKEL (reference sequence).

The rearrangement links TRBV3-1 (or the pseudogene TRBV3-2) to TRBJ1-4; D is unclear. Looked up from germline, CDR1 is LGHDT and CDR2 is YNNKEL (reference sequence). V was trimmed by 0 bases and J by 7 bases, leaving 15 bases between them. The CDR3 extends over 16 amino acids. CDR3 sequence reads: CASSQDKDPGSEKLFF. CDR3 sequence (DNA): TGTGCCAGCAGCCAAGACAAGGACCCGGGAAGTGAAAAACTGTTTTTT.

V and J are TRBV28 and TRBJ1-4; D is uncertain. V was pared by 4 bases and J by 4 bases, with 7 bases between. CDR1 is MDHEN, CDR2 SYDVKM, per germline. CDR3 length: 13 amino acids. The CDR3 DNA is TGTGCCAGCAGTTCCCGCGGTAATGAAAAACTGTTTTTT. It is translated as CASSSRGNEKLFF.

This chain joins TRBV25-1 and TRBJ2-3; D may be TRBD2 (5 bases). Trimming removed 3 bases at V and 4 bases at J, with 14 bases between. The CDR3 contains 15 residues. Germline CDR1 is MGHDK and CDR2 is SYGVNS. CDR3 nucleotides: TGTGCCAGCAGTGATTATCAGGAGGCGGCAGATACGCAGTATTTT. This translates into CASSDYQEAADTQYF.

The CDR3 DNA is TGTGCCAGCAGTCGGTCAGGGATACCTGGAAACACCATATATTTT. Its translation is CASSRSGIPGNTIYF. The chain employs TRBV6-5 and TRBJ1-3; D possibly corresponds to TRBD1 (5 bases). V dropped 5 bases and J dropped 2 bases, with 13 bases sitting between them. Germline CDR1 reads MNHEY; CDR2 reads SVGAGI. This CDR3 has 15 residues.

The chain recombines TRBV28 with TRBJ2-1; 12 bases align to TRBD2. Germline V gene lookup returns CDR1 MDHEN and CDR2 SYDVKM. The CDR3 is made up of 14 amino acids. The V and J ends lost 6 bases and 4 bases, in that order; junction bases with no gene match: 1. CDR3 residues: CASRTSGGYNEQFF. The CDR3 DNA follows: TGTGCCAGCAGGACTAGCGGGGGATACAATGAGCAGTTCTTC.

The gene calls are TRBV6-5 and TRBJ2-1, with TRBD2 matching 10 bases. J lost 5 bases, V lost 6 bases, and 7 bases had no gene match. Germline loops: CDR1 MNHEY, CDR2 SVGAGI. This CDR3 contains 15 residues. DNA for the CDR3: TGTGCCAGCAGACTACTAGCGGGATGGGACAATGAGCAGTTCTTC. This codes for CASRLLAGWDNEQFF.

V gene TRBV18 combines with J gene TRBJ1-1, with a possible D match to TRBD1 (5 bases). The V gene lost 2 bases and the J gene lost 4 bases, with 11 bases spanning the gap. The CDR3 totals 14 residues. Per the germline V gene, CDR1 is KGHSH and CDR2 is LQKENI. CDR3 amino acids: CASSPSGKGTEAFF. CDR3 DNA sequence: TGTGCCAGCTCACCATCAGGGAAGGGCACTGAAGCTTTCTTT.

This chain's CDR3 is CASSLPAYEQYF. The CDR3 coding sequence is TGTGCCAGCAGCTTACCAGCCTACGAGCAGTACTTC. The V and J genes are TRBV11-2 and TRBJ2-7; no firm D call. From germline, CDR1 is SGHAT and CDR2 FQNNGV. Trimming shortened V by 2 bases and J by 2 bases, and 4 bases separated the two germline ends. The CDR3 contains 12 residues.

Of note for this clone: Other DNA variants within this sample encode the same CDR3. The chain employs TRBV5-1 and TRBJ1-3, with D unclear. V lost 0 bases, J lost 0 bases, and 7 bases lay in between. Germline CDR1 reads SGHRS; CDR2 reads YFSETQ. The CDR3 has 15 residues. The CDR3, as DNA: TGCGCCAGCAGCTTGGGGCAGTCCTCTGGAAACACCATATATTTT. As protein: CASSLGQSSGNTIYF.

Here the CDR3 reads CASSRSVGTATVDYGYTF. CDR3 coding DNA: TGTGCCAGCAGCCGATCTGTAGGGACAGCCACAGTGGACTATGGCTACACCTTC. This chain links TRBV7-9 with TRBJ1-2; 7 bases align to TRBD1. The J segment lost 3 bases and the V segment lost 5 bases, leaving 18 bases of the junction unmatched. Germline CDR1 and CDR2: SEHNR and FQNEAQ (reference sequence). The CDR3 length is 18 residues.

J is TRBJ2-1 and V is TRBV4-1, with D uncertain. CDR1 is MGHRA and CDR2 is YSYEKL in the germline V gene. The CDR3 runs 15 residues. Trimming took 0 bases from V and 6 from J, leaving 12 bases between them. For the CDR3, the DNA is TGCGCCAGCAGCCAAGAGCAGTTTAGGAGCAATGAGCAGTTCTTC. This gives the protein CASSQEQFRSNEQFF.

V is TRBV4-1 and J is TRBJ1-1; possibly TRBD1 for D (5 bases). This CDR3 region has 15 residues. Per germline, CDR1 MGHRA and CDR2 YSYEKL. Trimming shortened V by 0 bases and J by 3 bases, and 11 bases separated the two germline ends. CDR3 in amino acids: CASSQDRGGDTEAFF. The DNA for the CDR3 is TGCGCCAGCAGCCAAGACCGGGGAGGGGACACTGAAGCTTTCTTT.